This TCR beta chain comes out of a study of blood T cell repertoires in COVID-19. Overall study context: Some COVID-19 samples were acute and others convalescent; all came from the United States, Italy and Spain. T cells, B-cell-depleted T cells, or PBMCs provided the cDNA or gDNA that served as material.

A single count supports this clone. This CDR3 has 14 amino acids. The V and J ends lost 4 bases and 4 bases respectively, with 15 bases between them. Germline V CDR1 and CDR2: GTSNPN, SVGIG (reference sequence). Per the study methods: Amplification from reference gene primers served as the basis for estimated nucleated cell counts. Method: immunoSEQ multiplex PCR; TCRdb's copy keeps in-frame clones and lacks some. D and trimming come from the DNA, and the V and J calls and clone size come from that table. This table holds 200,000 to 300,000 clones, around four fifths found once. This TCR derives from a woman aged 55 to 70 with active or convalescent COVID-19. Sequencing input: peripheral blood. The chain combines TRBV30 with TRBJ2-3; D is possibly TRBD1 (5 bases). CDR3 DNA sequence: TGTGCCTGGACGACCAGGGAATATTCAGATACGCAGTATTTT. Its translation: CAWTTREYSDTQYF.